A selection of T cell receptor beta chains follows, all from one sample in a study of OX40 agonist ivuxolimab in advanced cancers. Produced via immunoSEQ multiplex PCR; TCRdb's table is partial and in-frame only. Among about 70,000 clones listed, roughly 87% were seen once. The source was CD4+ or CD8+ T cells sorted from blood, collected in a trial of the OX40 agonist ivuxolimab. These receptors were taken from an adult with an advanced solid tumor such as melanoma, head and neck, liver or kidney cancer. The CDR3 runs from the conserved cysteine through the conserved F or W. The order of the fields is CDR3 protein, J gene, D gene, V gene. The D gene is left open where the match is weak.

CDR3 protein: CASSLNIGAGGDEQFF
J gene: TRBJ2-1
D gene: -
V gene: TRBV7-3

CDR3 protein: CAISESQGSGQPQHF
J gene: TRBJ1-5
D gene: -
V gene: TRBV10-3

CDR3 protein: CASSVQGVHGYTF
J gene: TRBJ1-2
D gene: TRBD1
V gene: TRBV19

CDR3 protein: CASRTPGQASKGNQPQHF
J gene: TRBJ1-5
D gene: TRBD1
V gene: TRBV28

CDR3 protein: CSVERGGAGGRPHNEQFF
J gene: TRBJ2-1
D gene: TRBD2
V gene: TRBV29-1

CDR3 protein: CASSVGTETYEQYF
J gene: TRBJ2-7
D gene: -
V gene: TRBV9

CDR3 protein: CASSPGQGSTGSTDTQYF
J gene: TRBJ2-3
D gene: TRBD1
V gene: TRBV4-1

CDR3 protein: CASSGGNPNTGELFF
J gene: TRBJ2-2
D gene: -
V gene: TRBV5-1

CDR3 protein: CASSPGLAGPAETQYF
J gene: TRBJ2-5
D gene: TRBD2
V gene: TRBV18

CDR3 protein: CASSVGDSSGNTIYF
J gene: TRBJ1-3
D gene: TRBD1
V gene: TRBV28

CDR3 protein: CASSSATVHSYNEQFF
J gene: TRBJ2-1
D gene: -
V gene: TRBV5-4

CDR3 protein: CASSSDMPNEQYF
J gene: TRBJ2-7
D gene: -
V gene: TRBV7-9

CDR3 protein: CASSLREGHAYEQYF
J gene: -
D gene: -
V gene: TRBV7-8

CDR3 protein: CASSVGESVSAEAFF
J gene: TRBJ1-1
D gene: -
V gene: TRBV9

CDR3 protein: CASSTATRADTQYF
J gene: TRBJ2-3
D gene: -
V gene: TRBV27

CDR3 protein: CASSYNVGGNQPQHF
J gene: TRBJ1-5
D gene: -
V gene: TRBV6-5

CDR3 protein: CASSLRRLAGGFETQYF
J gene: TRBJ2-5
D gene: TRBD2
V gene: TRBV27

CDR3 protein: CASSPWTENYGYTF
J gene: TRBJ1-2
D gene: -
V gene: TRBV19

CDR3 protein: CASSTPLEQYF
J gene: TRBJ2-7
D gene: -
V gene: TRBV28

CDR3 protein: CASSLEAGHSFYEQYF
J gene: TRBJ2-7
D gene: -
V gene: TRBV7-9

CDR3 protein: CASSPPSVLNTEAFF
J gene: TRBJ1-1
D gene: -
V gene: TRBV18

CDR3 protein: CASSSGSGTGGPEAYEQYF
J gene: TRBJ2-7
D gene: TRBD1
V gene: TRBV5-1

CDR3 protein: CAWSLSGRAIGELFF
J gene: TRBJ2-2
D gene: TRBD2
V gene: TRBV30

CDR3 protein: CASSLRDRGDGGYTF
J gene: TRBJ1-2
D gene: TRBD1
V gene: TRBV7-9

CDR3 protein: CASSLVTNQPQHF
J gene: TRBJ1-5
D gene: -
V gene: TRBV28

CDR3 protein: CAISELGSYGYTF
J gene: TRBJ1-2
D gene: -
V gene: TRBV10-3

CDR3 protein: CASSFGSGSYEQYF
J gene: TRBJ2-7
D gene: -
V gene: TRBV27

CDR3 protein: CASSLGDRGYQPQHF
J gene: TRBJ1-5
D gene: TRBD1
V gene: TRBV7-2

CDR3 protein: CASTFALGQGPSAQFF
J gene: TRBJ2-1
D gene: TRBD1
V gene: TRBV6-6

CDR3 protein: CAWSDTGGNDGYTF
J gene: TRBJ1-2
D gene: TRBD1
V gene: TRBV30

CDR3 protein: CASRMTGSNTGGLFF
J gene: TRBJ2-2
D gene: -
V gene: TRBV9

CDR3 protein: CASTLKRGGGGNQPQHF
J gene: TRBJ1-5
D gene: -
V gene: TRBV19

CDR3 protein: CASSVSQDSNYGYTF
J gene: TRBJ1-2
D gene: -
V gene: TRBV9

CDR3 protein: CASSPLWDSTPSTDTQYF
J gene: TRBJ2-3
D gene: -
V gene: TRBV27

CDR3 protein: CSVTLRGRLQTQYF
J gene: TRBJ2-5
D gene: -
V gene: TRBV29-1

CDR3 protein: CASSPGTGVQAYEQYF
J gene: TRBJ2-7
D gene: TRBD1
V gene: TRBV5-1

CDR3 protein: CASSRANQIGADTQYF
J gene: TRBJ2-3
D gene: -
V gene: TRBV5-5

CDR3 protein: CASSPSPRGAKNIQYF
J gene: TRBJ2-4
D gene: -
V gene: TRBV28